These 6 T cell receptor beta chains came from one sample sequenced in a study of shared clonotypes between healthy human individuals. Clones were sequenced by immunoSEQ multiplex PCR, and TCRdb holds only the in-frame ones, with some missing. The table has over 2,000,000 clones, just over 90% seen once; the top ten hold around 1.8%. Naive-designated CD8 cells lacked CD45RO, were positively enriched for CCR7, and omitted terminally differentiated effector memory CD45RA+ cells. Material for sequencing was naive CD8+ T cells from PBMCs. The source is a young man in good health. Some clones in this sample may be carry-over from other donors' samples.

V usage is TRBV12-2 and J usage is TRBJ2-2; the table names TRBD1, a call not compared with the DNA. TRBV12-2 is noted as a pseudogene. The CDR3 totals 19 residues. The CDR3 is CASRLARGRGHLGTGELFF. CDR3 DNA sequence: TGTGCAAGTCGCTTAGCGAGGGGGCGTGGCCATCTGGGGACCGGGGAGCTGTTTTTT.

The V gene is TRBV9, the J gene TRBJ2-7; D perhaps matches TRBD2 (7 bases). The germline V gene encodes CDR1 SGDLS and CDR2 YYNGEE. V was cut by 4 bases and J by 6 bases, with 20 bases left in between. The CDR3 loop spans 15 amino acids. CDR3 nucleotides: TGTGCCAGCAGCCCAGATGGGGGCGGGAGCTTCGAGCAGTACTTC. Its translation is CASSPDGGGSFEQYF. Drawing the rest from reference TRBV9 and TRBJ2-7, the complete variable domain is DSGVTQTPKHLITATGQRVTLRCSPRSGDLSVYWYQQSLDQGLQFLIQYYNGEERAKGNILERFSAQQFPDLHSELNLSSLELGDSALYFCASSPDGGGSFEQYFGPGTRLTVT.

V gene TRBV5-1 combines with J gene TRBJ2-7; D gene unclear. CDR1 is SGHRS, CDR2 YFSETQ, per germline. Trimming removed 4 bases from V and 2 bases from J, with 16 bases in between. The CDR3 totals 15 residues. CDR3: CASSPFPGKAYEQYF. In DNA form, the CDR3 reads TGCGCCAGCAGCCCATTTCCTGGTAAGGCCTACGAGCAGTACTTC.

This rearrangement joins TRBV30 to TRBJ2-1, with a tentative D call TRBD2 (5 bases). Germline loops: CDR1 GTSNPN, CDR2 SVGIG (reference sequence). The CDR3 spans 15 residues. V lost 0 bases to trimming and J lost 2 bases, with 11 bases between them. As DNA, the CDR3 is TGTGCCTGGAGTGTACGGAGCGGAGCCTACAATGAGCAGTTCTTC. This encodes CAWSVRSGAYNEQFF.

The rearrangement uses TRBV5-1 and TRBJ2-7; D may be TRBD1 (6 bases). V lost 0 bases and J lost 3, with 16 bases in between. The CDR3 loop spans 16 amino acids. In germline, CDR1 is SGHRS, CDR2 YFSETQ. Here the CDR3 DNA reads TGCGCCAGCAGCTTGGCCGGCTCTACAGGGTACTACGAGCAGTACTTC. Protein product: CASSLAGSTGYYEQYF.

The chain employs TRBV5-8 and TRBJ1-2, with a possible D match to TRBD1 (6 bases). The CDR3 loop spans 15 amino acids. The V end lost 0 bases, the J end lost 8 bases, and 17 bases lay between the germline ends. In germline, CDR1 is SGHTS, CDR2 YDEGEE. The CDR3: CASSLVWGAVTGYTF. The CDR3 region has the DNA TGTGCCAGCAGCTTGGTCTGGGGGGCCGTCACCGGCTACACCTTC.